What follows describes a single T cell receptor (beta chain). The antigen is not known. The germline V gene encodes CDR1 LNHDA and CDR2 SQIVND (reference sequence). The V end was cut by 1 base, the J end by 3 bases, with 10 bases between. CDR3 length: 15 residues. Vbeta (60) and Jbeta (13) primers were used in the PCR. Assay: immunoSEQ multiplex PCR; the TCRdb copy retains only in-frame clones and omits some. The sample lists 85,000 to 120,000 clones; around 68% were seen once. At the time of sampling, donors were nominally healthy, though unrecorded immune exposures were likely. The data belong to a study of cytomegalovirus exposure and HLA in healthy donors. Study conclusions and caveats: Immune exposure information available was restricted to CMV serostatus. In presence/absence analyses, roughly uniform sequencing depth across donors was assumed.

The specimen was PBMCs. V gene TRBV19 combines with J gene TRBJ1-5, with a weak D call TRBD1 (6 bases). The source of this sequence is a human donor in good health. The CDR3 DNA follows: TGTGCCAGTAGTATAGTACAGGGAGACAATCAGCCCCAGCATTTT. Translation gives CASSIVQGDNQPQHF.